This entry lists 32 T cell receptor beta chains sequenced from one sample in a study of regulatory T cells in long-lasting Graves disease. Arm-PCR of CDR3 regions with iRepertoire HTBI primers generated TCR beta libraries. TCRdb re-called the multiplex PCR reads through MiXCR, storing one row per CDR3 protein. The sample yields about 530,000 distinct CDR3 sequences, about 16% seen once. Time point indicated: newly diagnosed GD, antithyroid drugs for less than 3 months. The TCR library was made from RNA that had been extracted from PBMCs in TRIzol. This sample also belongs to another study, concerning T cells in Graves' hyperthyroidism and ophthalmopathy.

The material sequenced was peripheral blood mononuclear cells (PBMCs), taken at new diagnosis, from a patient treated with antithyroid drugs. All receptors come from a woman aged 40-60 years with Graves disease.

There are many counts of this clonotype. The chain carries TRBV5-1 and TRBJ1-1, with 7 bases identical to TRBD1. This CDR3 contains 17 residues. CDR1 and CDR2 (germline): SGHRS, YFSETQ. The V gene end was trimmed by 4 bases and the J gene end by 2 bases; junction bases not matched to a gene: 14. In nucleotides, the CDR3 is TGCGCCAGCAGCCAAATACAGGGGATTATATCTAACACTGAAGCTTTCTTT. It translates to CASSQIQGIISNTEAFF.

This clonotype was observed many times. V gene TRBV28 combines with J gene TRBJ1-1; D is unresolved. Per germline, CDR1 MDHEN and CDR2 SYDVKM. This CDR3 is built from 15 residues. Trimming cost V 3 bases and J 0 bases, with 11 bases left between them. CDR3 nucleotide sequence: TGTGCCAGCAGTTTTTTCGGGGAGTTGAACACTGAAGCTTTCTTT. This gives the protein CASSFFGELNTEAFF.

This clonotype was detected many times. Its ends do not fully match the called genes, so a read error is possible. The chain carries TRBV2 and TRBJ1-3; perhaps TRBD1 as D (5 bases). Germline V CDR1 and CDR2: SNHLY, FYNNEI. The CDR3 runs to 12 residues. CDR3 DNA sequence: TGCGCCAGCAGCGACAGCGGAAACACCATATATTTT. Translation: CASSDSGNTIYF.

At least ten counts were recorded for this clonotype. This rearrangement joins TRBV2 to TRBJ2-7; D remains ambiguous. The CDR3 loop spans 13 amino acids. V lost 4 bases, J lost 1 base, and 8 bases lay in between. The germline V gene has CDR1 SNHLY and CDR2 FYNNEI. The CDR3 DNA follows: TGTGCCAGCAGTGTATTCATTTCCTACGAGCAGTACTTC. Protein: CASSVFISYEQYF.

In its sample, this clonotype was seen many times. The J gene is TRBJ2-1, the V gene TRBV3-1; no firm D call. This CDR3 spans 17 amino acids. CDR1 is LGHDT and CDR2 is YNNKEL in the germline V gene (reference sequence). Trimming stripped 2 bases from V and 0 bases from J, with 14 bases between. As DNA, the CDR3 is TGTGCCAGCAGCCAACCCCCTTACCTTAGCTCCTACAATGAGCAGTTCTTC. It encodes CASSQPPYLSSYNEQFF.

The chain combines TRBV11-3 with TRBJ2-7; D gene unclear. This CDR3 region has 14 residues. Germline assignment: CDR1 SGHNT and CDR2 YENEEA. V lost 3 bases and J lost 0, with 9 bases in between. The CDR3, as DNA: TGTGCCAGCAGCTTGGACGGAATCTCCTACGAGCAGTACTTC. Protein sequence: CASSLDGISYEQYF.

This clonotype was seen repeatedly, ten times or more. The chain joins TRBV18 to TRBJ1-5, with TRBD1 matching 9 bases. Per germline, CDR1 KGHSH and CDR2 LQKENI. The CDR3 is made up of 16 amino acids. With 2 bases clipped from V and 6 bases from J, the junction kept 8 bases outside the gene matches. The CDR3 reads CASSPIGDRDSQPQHF. The CDR3 DNA is TGTGCCAGCTCACCAATAGGGGACAGGGACTCTCAGCCCCAGCATTTT.

This clonotype occurred many times. The chain combines TRBV28 with TRBJ2-1; no firm D call. CDR3 size: 14 residues. V was trimmed by 6 bases and J by 2 bases, leaving 11 bases between them. Germline CDR1 and CDR2: MDHEN and SYDVKM. CDR3 in amino acids: CASSRPLAYNEQFF. The CDR3 DNA follows: TGTGCCAGCAGCCGTCCCCTCGCCTACAATGAGCAGTTCTTC.

The table lists this clonotype with many counts. The CDR3 loop is CASSWDRGYEQYF. For the CDR3, the DNA is TGTGCCAGCAGCTGGGACAGGGGATACGAGCAGTACTTC. V gene TRBV12-3 or TRBV12-4 combines with J gene TRBJ2-7; 10 bases align to TRBD1. This CDR3 region has 13 residues. The junction had 3 bases not matched to a gene; V was cut back by 6 bases and J by 4 bases.

This clonotype appeared a single time. The chain is built from TRBV20-1 and TRBJ2-1, with 10 positions matching TRBD2. The length of the CDR3 is 14 residues. Germline assignment: CDR1 DFQATT and CDR2 SNEGSKA (reference sequence). J gave up 9 bases and V 1 base, and 6 bases lay outside the gene matches. CDR3 in amino acids: CSARGSGGRSEQFF. The DNA for the CDR3 is TGCAGTGCTAGAGGTAGCGGGGGGCGAAGTGAGCAGTTCTTC.

This chain uses TRBV19 with TRBJ1-2, with D possibly being TRBD1 (6 bases). CDR3 size: 14 residues. The germline V gene encodes CDR1 LNHDA and CDR2 SQIVND (reference sequence). V was pared by 6 bases and J by 4 bases, with 15 bases between. The CDR3 region is CASRSGGEGYGYTF. In nucleotides, the CDR3 is TGTGCCAGTAGATCGGGGGGCGAGGGCTATGGCTACACCTTC. Variable domain in full (rest from reference TRBV19 and TRBJ1-2): DGGITQSPKYLFRKEGQNVTLSCEQNLNHDAMYWYRQDPGQGLRLIYYSQIVNDFQKGDIAEGYSVSREKKESFPLTVTSAQKNPTAFYLCASRSGGEGYGYTFGSGTRLTVV.

The sample holds many counts of this clonotype. The chain carries TRBV20-1 and TRBJ2-1; D ambiguous. CDR1 is DFQATT and CDR2 is SNEGSKA in the germline V gene (reference sequence). The CDR3 covers 12 residues. Between the trimmed V and J ends, which lost 6 bases and 0 bases, there was a span of 6 bases. CDR3: CSATSSYNEQFF. The CDR3 nucleotides are TGCAGTGCCACGAGCTCCTACAATGAGCAGTTCTTC.

This clonotype has just one count. The chain employs TRBV2 and TRBJ2-7; D is possibly TRBD1 (6 bases). V lost 7 bases and J lost 0, with 22 bases in between. Germline lookup yields CDR1 SNHLY and CDR2 FYNNEI. The CDR3 has 17 amino acids. This CDR3 reads CASNGWGSGTLSYEQYF. The CDR3 nucleotides read TGTGCCAGCAACGGGTGGGGCTCCGGGACACTCTCCTACGAGCAGTACTTC.

The chain recombines TRBV4-1 with TRBJ1-5; tentatively, D is TRBD1 (5 bases). The CDR3 sequence is 15 residues long. V gave up 1 base and J gave up 0 bases, with 7 bases separating them. Germline values: CDR1 MGHRA, CDR2 YSYEKL. CDR3 in amino acids: CASSQVGHSNQPQHF. CDR3 DNA: TGCGCCAGCAGCCAAGTCGGACATAGCAATCAGCCCCAGCATTTT.

Worth noting for this clonotype: The junction differs from germline at one of its ends, possibly a read error. V is TRBV11-2 and J is TRBJ1-1; no reliable D call. Germline loops: CDR1 SGHAT, CDR2 FQNNGV. The CDR3 has 13 residues. The CDR3 DNA reads TGTGCCAGCGGCTTAACTCCCAACACTGAAGCTTTCTTT. It yields the protein CASGLTPNTEAFF.

This clonotype was seen ten or more times. The gene calls are TRBV6-1 and TRBJ2-5; D call uncertain. V lost 7 bases and J lost 2, with 20 bases in between. The V gene's germline CDR1 is MNHNS and CDR2 SASEGT. This CDR3 is 16 amino acids long. DNA of the CDR3: TGTGCCAGCACCCTTCTCGACTCCACCCTACAAGAGACCCAGTACTTC. Translated: CASTLLDSTLQETQYF.

The chain carries TRBV27 and TRBJ1-2; 7 bases are shared with TRBD1. This CDR3 spans 17 amino acids. CDR1 and CDR2 (germline): MNHEY, SMNVEV (reference sequence). J gave up 4 bases and V 2 bases, and 13 bases lay outside the gene matches. The CDR3 DNA sequence: TGTGCCAGCAGTTTAATTCCAGTCCGTGCAGGGGGCTATGGCTACACCTTC. Translated: CASSLIPVRAGGYGYTF.

Turning to this clonotype: One junction end does not reproduce the germline sequence, and a read error may be involved. The chain combines TRBV6-1 with TRBJ2-1; 11 bases are shared with TRBD1. CDR3 length: 16 residues. Germline V gene data show CDR1 as MNHNS and CDR2 as SASEGT. In nucleotides, the CDR3 is TGTGCCAGCAGCCCCTTCCGGACAGGGGGCCCGGATGAGCAGCTCTTC. Encoded protein: CASSPFRTGGPDEQLF.

This clonotype occurred a few times. J is TRBJ2-5 and V is TRBV7-6; the D gene is possibly TRBD1 (5 bases). The CDR3 consists of 14 residues. Germline V gene lookup returns CDR1 SGHVS and CDR2 FNYEAQ. The ends were cut back, 3 bases at V and 5 bases at J, with 13 bases in the middle. CDR3 coding DNA: TGTGCCAGCAGCTTGGGGCGCCGGGTGGAGACCCAGTACTTC. Translated: CASSLGRRVETQYF.

The table lists this clonotype with many counts. The chain carries TRBV5-1 and TRBJ2-7, with 7 bases aligning to TRBD2. CDR3 size: 14 residues. V dropped 3 bases and J dropped 6; count of bases not matched to a gene: 9. Per germline, CDR1 SGHRS and CDR2 YFSETQ. The CDR3 DNA sequence: TGCGCCAGCAGCTGGATGGGGGGGGAGGGCGAGCAGTACTTC. It codes for CASSWMGGEGEQYF.

In its sample, this clonotype was seen many times. The chain employs TRBV20-1 and TRBJ1-1, with D unresolved. V was pared by 5 bases and J by 3 bases, with 10 bases between. In germline, CDR1 is DFQATT, CDR2 SNEGSKA (reference sequence). This CDR3 region has 12 residues. The CDR3 loop is CSAHQPHTEAFF. CDR3 in DNA: TGCAGTGCTCATCAGCCGCACACTGAAGCTTTCTTT.

The table lists this clonotype with many counts. The chain employs TRBV2 and TRBJ2-1; 9 bases map to TRBD2. Germline CDR1 SNHLY, CDR2 FYNNEI. The CDR3 extends over 13 amino acids. V lost 3 bases, J lost 13 bases, and 7 bases stayed unmatched. CDR3 in DNA: TGTGCCAGCAGTGAGGGGCTAGCGGGGCGACAGTTCTTC. Translated, it gives CASSEGLAGRQFF. Variable domain in full (rest from reference TRBV2 and TRBJ2-1): EPEVTQTPSHQVTQMGQEVILRCVPISNHLYFYWYRQILGQKVEFLVSFYNNEISEKSEIFDDQFSVERPDGSNFTLKIRSTKLEDSAMYFCASSEGLAGRQFFGPGTRLTVL.

V is TRBV12-3 or TRBV12-4 and J is TRBJ2-7, with a possible D match to TRBD1 (6 bases). The CDR3 is made up of 12 amino acids. The germline V and J ends were trimmed by 7 bases and 2 bases, with 9 bases remaining between them. CDR3 residues: CASNEGAYEQYF. CDR3 DNA: TGTGCCAGCAATGAGGGGGCCTACGAGCAGTACTTC.

This clonotype appeared a few times. This chain connects TRBV5-1 to TRBJ2-2; perhaps TRBD1 as D (6 bases). Germline values: CDR1 SGHRS, CDR2 YFSETQ. With 0 bases removed from V and 1 base from J, the gap between germline ends came to 13 bases. The CDR3 spans 17 residues. In DNA, the CDR3 is TGCGCCAGCAGCTTGGCTAGGGGGACCCAGAACACCGGGGAGCTGTTTTTT. This translates into CASSLARGTQNTGELFF.

Many counts were recorded for this clonotype. The gene calls are TRBV7-2 and TRBJ2-7, with TRBD2 as a possible D gene (5 bases). This CDR3 region has 12 residues. The germline CDR1 and CDR2 sequences are SGHTA and FQGNSA. Trimming took off 6 bases at V and 2 bases at J, with 8 bases between the two ends. Here the CDR3 DNA reads TGTGCCAGCAGTTTCGGGGCCTACGAGCAGTACTTC. Translation gives CASSFGAYEQYF.

The chain uses TRBV19 and TRBJ2-5; D perhaps matches TRBD1 (6 bases). Germline V gene sequence: CDR1 LNHDA, CDR2 SQIVND (reference sequence). V lost 0 bases and J lost 7, with 6 bases in between. The CDR3 covers 12 residues. The CDR3 loop is CASSIDRGTQYF. Here the CDR3 DNA reads TGTGCCAGTAGTATAGACAGGGGGACCCAGTACTTC.

This clonotype has a count of ten or more. The gene calls are TRBV30 and TRBJ2-5, with 11 bases identical to TRBD2. Germline V gives CDR1 GTSNPN, CDR2 SVGIG (reference sequence). V dropped 5 bases and J dropped 5; count of bases not matched to a gene: 1. The CDR3 length is 12 residues. CDR3 sequence: CAWRTSGETQYF. DNA of the CDR3: TGTGCCTGGCGGACTAGCGGGGAGACCCAGTACTTC.

This clonotype has a count of ten or more. V gene TRBV20-1 combines with J gene TRBJ2-4; 9 bases match TRBD1. This CDR3 spans 14 amino acids. Germline V gene lookup returns CDR1 DFQATT and CDR2 SNEGSKA (reference sequence). V lost 4 bases and J lost 8; bases outside the gene matches: 9. The CDR3 DNA follows: TGCAGTGCTACGGGGGACAGGGAGATATACATTCAGTACTTC. It codes for CSATGDREIYIQYF.

The chain joins TRBV19 to TRBJ2-7; possible D gene TRBD1, 5 bases. V gave up 5 bases and J gave up 2 bases, with 13 bases separating them. The CDR3 is made up of 14 amino acids. Germline CDR1 and CDR2: LNHDA and SQIVND (reference sequence). Here the CDR3 DNA reads TGTGCCAGTAGTGCCACAGGCATGACCTACGAGCAGTACTTC. It encodes CASSATGMTYEQYF.

The table lists this clonotype with many counts. The chain recombines TRBV2 with TRBJ1-6; TRBD1 is a possible D gene (5 bases). Germline V gives CDR1 SNHLY, CDR2 FYNNEI. The CDR3 extends over 14 amino acids. V lost 2 bases and J 9 bases, leaving 11 bases between the germline ends. The CDR3 loop reads CASSELGGGSPLHF. CDR3 nucleotide sequence: TGTGCCAGCAGTGAATTGGGGGGAGGTTCACCCCTCCACTTT.

This sequence joins TRBV29-1 and TRBJ2-7, with 12 bases lining up with TRBD1. CDR3 size: 14 residues. Trimming at V came to 2 bases and at J to 7 bases, leaving 6 bases not matched to a gene. CDR1 is SQVTM, CDR2 ANQGSEA, per germline. CDR3 residues: CSVEFGTGGGEQYF. The CDR3 DNA follows: TGCAGCGTTGAATTCGGGACAGGGGGCGGGGAGCAGTACTTC.

This clonotype occurred a few times. The gene calls are TRBV4-1 and TRBJ2-7, with D possibly being TRBD1 (7 bases). Per germline, CDR1 MGHRA and CDR2 YSYEKL. The V gene lost 1 base and the J gene lost 0 bases, with 10 bases spanning the gap. This CDR3 contains 15 residues. The CDR3 loop is CASSQGRDSSYEQYF. The CDR3 DNA follows: TGCGCCAGCAGCCAAGGGCGGGACAGCTCCTACGAGCAGTACTTC.